The next 30 T cell receptor beta chains were all read from a single sample in a study of cytomegalovirus exposure and HLA in healthy donors. The PCR ran on 60 Vbeta and 13 Jbeta primers. Clones were sequenced by immunoSEQ multiplex PCR, and TCRdb holds only the in-frame ones, with some missing. The data contain over 100,000 clones, roughly 69% of them seen just once; the ten biggest clones take up 2.2%. The sequencing sample was made of PBMCs. Receptors were obtained from a woman aged 30 to 39 in good health and CMV-seronegative.

The chain recombines TRBV15 with TRBJ1-1, with unresolved D. Per the germline V gene, CDR1 is LNHNV and CDR2 is YYDKDF (reference sequence). This CDR3 contains 15 residues. V was cut by 0 bases and J by 4 bases, with 12 bases left in between. The CDR3 bases are TGTGCCACCAGCAGAGACTCGGGGTTTGCCACTGAAGCTTTCTTT. It is translated as CATSRDSGFATEAFF.

The J gene is TRBJ1-5, the V gene TRBV10-3; D remains unclear. The V gene's germline CDR1 is ENHRY and CDR2 SYGVKD. Deletions cut 8 bases from V and 0 bases from J, with 8 bases between. This CDR3 is built from 13 residues. CDR3 DNA: TGTGCCATCGGAGTAGATAGCAATCAGCCCCAGCATTTT. Encoded protein: CAIGVDSNQPQHF.

Of note for this clone: Other DNA sequences in this sample translate to the same CDR3. V gene TRBV7-2 combines with J gene TRBJ2-3; TRBD2 aligns across 7 bases. Unmatched junction bases numbered 3, after V lost 0 bases and J lost 6 bases. The CDR3 covers 14 residues. Germline lookup yields CDR1 SGHTA and CDR2 FQGNSA. In DNA form, the CDR3 reads TGTGCCAGCAGCTTAGCGGGAGGGAGGGATACGCAGTATTTT. Translated, it gives CASSLAGGRDTQYF.

The chain is built from TRBV6-6 and TRBJ1-4, with no clear D. Trimming cost V 7 bases and J 4 bases, with 16 bases left between them. The V gene's germline CDR1 is MNHNY and CDR2 SVGAGI (reference sequence). CDR3 length: 15 residues. The CDR3 loop reads CASTLRGERNEKLFF. The CDR3 DNA reads as TGTGCCAGCACCCTACGTGGGGAGCGTAATGAAAAACTGTTTTTT.

J is TRBJ2-3 and V is TRBV19; 7 bases fit TRBD1. CDR3 length: 13 residues. With 5 bases clipped from V and 9 bases from J, the junction kept 8 bases outside the gene matches. CDR1 is LNHDA, CDR2 SQIVND, per germline (reference sequence). This CDR3 is CASSSTDRVTQYF. CDR3 bases: TGTGCCAGTAGTTCTACCGACAGGGTAACGCAGTATTTT.

The chain combines TRBV28 with TRBJ1-2; 9 bases map to TRBD1. Germline V lookup: CDR1 MDHEN, CDR2 SYDVKM. V gave up 5 bases and J gave up 4 bases; unmatched junction bases: 2. CDR3 length: 13 residues. In nucleotides, the CDR3 is TGTGCCAGCAGTCGACAGGGGGGCTATGGCTACACCTTC. Amino acid sequence: CASSRQGGYGYTF.

This chain joins TRBV15 and TRBJ2-5; no firm D call. Germline CDR1 is LNHNV and CDR2 is YYDKDF (reference sequence). The CDR3 has 12 amino acids. V was shortened by 2 bases and J by 5 bases, with 6 bases between the two germline ends. CDR3 coding DNA: TGTGCCACCAGCAGAACTCGGGAGACCCAGTACTTC. Translation: CATSRTRETQYF.

The rearrangement uses TRBV6-5 and TRBJ1-4, with D tentatively TRBD1 (5 bases). Germline V gene data show CDR1 as MNHEY and CDR2 as SVGAGI. V was clipped by 5 bases and J by 7 bases, with 14 bases between them. The CDR3 totals 14 residues. CDR3 in DNA: TGTGCCAGCAGTACTCAGGGTCTGGTTGAAAAACTGTTTTTT. This gives the protein CASSTQGLVEKLFF.

The gene calls are TRBV27 and TRBJ2-3; no reliable D call. Trimming took off 3 bases at V and 0 bases at J, with 4 bases between the two ends. The CDR3 spans 13 residues. Germline CDR1 is MNHEY and CDR2 is SMNVEV (reference sequence). Here the CDR3 DNA reads TGTGCCAGCAGTTTCGGTAGCACAGATACGCAGTATTTT. It codes for CASSFGSTDTQYF.

The chain combines TRBV4-1 with TRBJ2-1; 8 nucleotides match TRBD2. In germline, CDR1 is MGHRA, CDR2 YSYEKL. V lost 0 bases and J lost 6; bases outside the gene matches: 10. The CDR3 extends over 17 amino acids. This chain's CDR3 is CASSQDPPGLAGNEQFF. Here the CDR3 DNA reads TGCGCCAGCAGCCAAGATCCCCCGGGGCTAGCGGGCAATGAGCAGTTCTTC.

V is TRBV11-2 and J is TRBJ2-7, with D perhaps TRBD1 (6 bases). Trimming took off 5 bases at V and 2 bases at J, with 19 bases between the two ends. Germline CDR1 is SGHAT and CDR2 is FQNNGV. The CDR3 length is 16 residues. The CDR3 coding sequence is TGTGCCAGCAGCCCCCTGGCCCGGACAGCCACCTACGAGCAGTACTTC. It codes for CASSPLARTATYEQYF.

This rearrangement joins TRBV11-3 to TRBJ1-1, with a weak D call TRBD1 (6 bases). V gave up 5 bases and J gave up 2 bases, with 9 bases separating them. The germline CDR1 and CDR2 sequences are SGHNT and YENEEA. The CDR3 has 13 residues. The CDR3 here is CASSVQGNTEAFF. CDR3 sequence (DNA): TGTGCCAGCAGCGTACAGGGTAACACTGAAGCTTTCTTT.

This sequence joins TRBV5-1 and TRBJ2-7; a possible D gene is TRBD1 (6 bases). Deletions cut 4 bases from V and 0 bases from J, with 11 bases between. Looked up from germline, CDR1 is SGHRS and CDR2 is YFSETQ. The CDR3 has 14 residues. The CDR3 DNA reads TGCGCCAGCAGCGAACAGGGACACTCCTACGAGCAGTACTTC. Residues: CASSEQGHSYEQYF.

The chain joins TRBV7-3 to TRBJ2-2; 7 bases line up with TRBD2. This CDR3 spans 16 amino acids. The germline V gene has CDR1 SGHTA and CDR2 FQGTGA. V lost 6 bases, J lost 2 bases, and 9 bases stayed unmatched. CDR3 DNA sequence: TGTGCCAGCAGTCGCGGGGCTAGCGGAAACACCGGGGAGCTGTTTTTT. Translating it yields CASSRGASGNTGELFF.

The V call is TRBV5-1, the J call TRBJ1-1, with D uncertain. Deletions cut 0 bases from V and 3 bases from J, with 9 bases between. Germline lookup yields CDR1 SGHRS and CDR2 YFSETQ. The CDR3 is 14 amino acids. The CDR3 region is CASSLEAGDTEAFF. CDR3 coding DNA: TGCGCCAGCAGCTTGGAGGCAGGCGACACTGAAGCTTTCTTT. The full variable domain, completed using reference TRBV5-1 and TRBJ1-1, is KAGVTQTPRYLIKTRGQQVTLSCSPISGHRSVSWYQQTPGQGLQFLFEYFSETQRNKGNFPGRFSGRQFSNSRSEMNVSTLELGDSALYLCASSLEAGDTEAFFGQGTRLTVV.

The chain has TRBV7-6 and TRBJ2-5, with D maybe TRBD1 (5 bases). The CDR3 has 13 amino acids. The germline V gene encodes CDR1 SGHVS and CDR2 FNYEAQ. Trimming stripped 4 bases from V and 4 bases from J, with 10 bases between. Here the CDR3 DNA reads TGTGCCAGCAGCTCTAGGGGCGCAGAGACCCAGTACTTC. Translating gives CASSSRGAETQYF.

The chain is built from TRBV19 and TRBJ2-7, with a weak D call TRBD2 (5 bases). V gave up 6 bases and J gave up 2 bases, with 8 bases separating them. Per germline, CDR1 LNHDA and CDR2 SQIVND (reference sequence). The CDR3 length is 12 residues. The CDR3 here is CASRGVTYEQYF. DNA for the CDR3: TGTGCCAGTAGGGGAGTAACCTACGAGCAGTACTTC.

This chain connects TRBV7-2 to TRBJ1-3; D is possibly TRBD1 (5 bases). CDR3 length equals 15 residues. Germline V CDR1 and CDR2: SGHTA, FQGNSA. The ends were cut back, 5 bases at V and 4 bases at J, with 15 bases in the middle. CDR3 sequence (DNA): TGTGCCAGCAGCGTAGTAGGGGCAGGGGGAAACACCATATATTTT. Translated: CASSVVGAGGNTIYF.

The chain employs TRBV19 and TRBJ1-4, with 9 positions matching TRBD1. The junction had 12 bases not matched to a gene; V was cut back by 5 bases and J by 8 bases. The germline V gene has CDR1 LNHDA and CDR2 SQIVND (reference sequence). There are 16 residues in the CDR3. CDR3 residues: CASSAPNRGRWEKLFF. In nucleotides, the CDR3 is TGTGCCAGTAGTGCCCCTAACAGGGGGCGCTGGGAAAAACTGTTTTTT. The variable domain in full, with the rest retrieved from reference TRBV19 and TRBJ1-4, is DGGITQSPKYLFRKEGQNVTLSCEQNLNHDAMYWYRQDPGQGLRLIYYSQIVNDFQKGDIAEGYSVSREKKESFPLTVTSAQKNPTAFYLCASSAPNRGRWEKLFFGSGTQLSVL.

The CDR3 is CASRYLGASGELFF. DNA for the CDR3: TGTGCCAGCCGATATTTGGGGGCCTCCGGGGAGCTGTTTTTT. V gene TRBV28 combines with J gene TRBJ2-2, with D maybe TRBD1 (6 bases). This CDR3 comprises 14 residues. V gave up 8 bases and J gave up 6 bases, with 16 bases separating them. The germline V gene encodes CDR1 MDHEN and CDR2 SYDVKM.

This rearrangement joins TRBV19 to TRBJ2-5; D possibly corresponds to TRBD1 (6 bases). The V and J ends lost 3 bases and 2 bases respectively, with 13 bases between them. CDR1 and CDR2 from the germline V gene are LNHDA and SQIVND (reference sequence). The CDR3 runs 15 residues. The CDR3 sequence: CASSIRAGTQETQYF. The CDR3 nucleotides read TGTGCCAGTAGTATTCGCGCAGGGACACAAGAGACCCAGTACTTC. Using reference TRBV19 and TRBJ2-5 for the parts outside the CDR3, the full variable domain is DGGITQSPKYLFRKEGQNVTLSCEQNLNHDAMYWYRQDPGQGLRLIYYSQIVNDFQKGDIAEGYSVSREKKESFPLTVTSAQKNPTAFYLCASSIRAGTQETQYFGPGTRLLVL.

This clone was seen a single time. Here the CDR3 DNA reads TGTGCCTGGAGTGCCTATAGCGGGCGTGAGACCCAGTACTTC. It is translated as CAWSAYSGRETQYF. V usage is TRBV30 and J usage is TRBJ2-5; 7 positions match TRBD2. The V segment lost 1 base and the J segment 5 bases; nucleotides outside the gene matches: 7. Germline CDR1 GTSNPN, CDR2 SVGIG (reference sequence). The CDR3 extends over 14 amino acids.

This clone occurred a few times. CDR3 region: CASSLGFRREGPEQYF. The CDR3 nucleotides read TGTGCCAGCAGCTTAGGGTTTCGGCGGGAGGGGCCCGAGCAGTACTTC. The chain joins TRBV7-2 to TRBJ2-7, with 9 bases fitting TRBD2. The CDR3 runs to 16 residues. The ends lost 1 base at V and 6 bases at J; junction bases unmatched: 10. From germline, CDR1 is SGHTA and CDR2 FQGNSA.

The chain uses TRBV7-3 and TRBJ2-5, with TRBD2 matching 12 bases. V shed 4 bases, J shed 5 bases, and the junction held 17 bases outside the gene matches. The V gene's germline CDR1 is SGHTA and CDR2 FQGTGA. The CDR3 runs 19 residues. The chain's CDR3 is CASSSLKEASGRDRETQYF. The CDR3 DNA reads TGTGCCAGCAGCTCCTTAAAGGAGGCTAGCGGGAGGGATCGGGAGACCCAGTACTTC. The full variable domain, in which reference TRBV7-3 and TRBJ2-5 provide the parts outside the CDR3, is GAGVSQTPSNKVTEKGKYVELRCDPISGHTALYWYRQSLGQGPEFLIYFQGTGAADDSGLPNDRFFAVRPEGSVSTLKIQRTERGDSAVYLCASSSLKEASGRDRETQYFGPGTRLLVL.

This clone was found a few times. J is TRBJ1-5 and V is TRBV7-8; D call uncertain. The V and J ends lost 2 bases and 4 bases respectively, with 12 bases between them. This CDR3 spans 15 amino acids. The germline CDR1 and CDR2 sequences are SGHVS and FQNEAQ. The CDR3 is CASSLRGQLNQPQHF. CDR3 sequence (DNA): TGTGCCAGCAGCTTACGAGGTCAGCTTAATCAGCCCCAGCATTTT.

The chain combines TRBV7-9 with TRBJ1-1; 11 bases are shared with TRBD1. Germline trimming cut 5 bases from V and 4 bases from J; bases unmatched to any gene: 6. The CDR3 has 15 residues. CDR1 and CDR2 from the germline V gene are SEHNR and FQNEAQ (reference sequence). The CDR3 loop reads CASSLRTGGVTEAFF. The CDR3, as DNA: TGTGCCAGCAGCCTCAGGACAGGGGGCGTCACTGAAGCTTTCTTT.

V gene TRBV30 combines with J gene TRBJ1-6; a weak D match, TRBD1 (5 bases). Per germline, CDR1 GTSNPN and CDR2 SVGIG (reference sequence). V gave up 2 bases and J gave up 8 bases, with 13 bases separating them. The CDR3 totals 14 residues. The CDR3 bases are TGTGCCTGGAGTTTCTCAGGGAGGCATTCACCCCTCCACTTT. This gives the protein CAWSFSGRHSPLHF.

The V and J genes are TRBV2 and TRBJ2-2, with 7 bases identical to TRBD2. CDR1 and CDR2 from the germline V gene are SNHLY and FYNNEI. The CDR3 spans 15 residues. The ends lost 8 bases at V and 0 bases at J; junction bases unmatched: 6. CDR3 sequence reads: CASVAGRSNTGELFF. In DNA form, the CDR3 reads TGTGCCAGCGTGGCCGGGAGGTCGAACACCGGGGAGCTGTTTTTT. The full variable domain, with the rest looked up from reference TRBV2 and TRBJ2-2, is EPEVTQTPSHQVTQMGQEVILRCVPISNHLYFYWYRQILGQKVEFLVSFYNNEISEKSEIFDDQFSVERPDGSNFTLKIRSTKLEDSAMYFCASVAGRSNTGELFFGEGSRLTVL.

This clone has a single count. The chain carries TRBV27 and TRBJ2-7; 7 bases are a match to TRBD1. Germline CDR1 is MNHEY and CDR2 is SMNVEV (reference sequence). CDR3 length equals 14 residues. The V and J ends lost 3 bases and 5 bases, in that order; junction bases with no gene match: 7. The CDR3, as DNA: TGTGCCAGCAGTTTGACAGGGCCAAGCAACGAGCAGTACTTC. As protein: CASSLTGPSNEQYF.

This clone was seen only a few times. The chain links TRBV10-3 to TRBJ1-6; 7 nucleotides line up with TRBD1. The CDR3 spans 15 residues. J gave up 6 bases and V 10 bases, and 12 bases lay outside the gene matches. The germline V gene has CDR1 ENHRY and CDR2 SYGVKD. The CDR3 spells CANKEGDSLNSPLHF. The CDR3 nucleotides are TGTGCCAACAAAGAGGGGGACAGCCTTAATTCACCCCTCCACTTT.